What follows are 8 T cell receptor beta chains derived from one specimen sequenced in a study of T cell changes during pregnancy in multiple sclerosis. The repertoire was sequenced with immunoSEQ multiplex PCR; TCRdb's copy has only in-frame clones and lacks some. The sample includes tens of thousands of clones, about 89% seen only once; the top ten take 0.86%. Sequences were derived from peripheral blood, sampled in the second trimester of pregnancy. The receptors were sampled from a female donor with multiple sclerosis, enrolled in a pregnancy study.

The rearrangement uses TRBV19 and TRBJ1-5; D call uncertain. Trimming left V 1 base short and J 0 bases short, with 4 bases between. Per the germline V gene, CDR1 is LNHDA and CDR2 is SQIVND (reference sequence). This CDR3 has 14 residues. CDR3: CASSIGDSNQPQHF. The DNA for the CDR3 is TGTGCCAGTAGTATAGGCGATAGCAATCAGCCCCAGCATTTT.

The chain recombines TRBV12-5 with TRBJ1-1, with TRBD1 matching 8 bases. The germline CDR1 and CDR2 sequences are LGHNT and FRNRAP. There are 20 residues in the CDR3. Germline trimming cut 0 bases from V and 1 base from J; bases unmatched to any gene: 16. CDR3 residues: CASGLVPLGQGEYENTEAFF. The CDR3 DNA follows: TGTGCTAGTGGTTTGGTACCCCTCGGACAGGGAGAATACGAGAACACTGAAGCTTTCTTT.

The genes are TRBV10-3 and TRBJ2-7; D remains ambiguous. CDR3 length: 15 residues. The V gene lost 4 bases and the J gene lost 0 bases, with 13 bases spanning the gap. Germline CDR1 and CDR2: ENHRY and SYGVKD. The CDR3 here is CAISGPLESSYEQYF. CDR3 nucleotides: TGTGCCATCAGTGGTCCCCTAGAGAGCTCCTACGAGCAGTACTTC.

The genes are TRBV9 and TRBJ2-2; TRBD1 aligns across 9 bases. The CDR3 has 15 residues. CDR1 and CDR2 from the germline V gene are SGDLS and YYNGEE. J gave up 6 bases and V 3 bases, and 6 bases lay outside the gene matches. For the CDR3, the DNA is TGTGCCAGCAGCGACGACAGGGACAGGGCCGGGGAGCTGTTTTTT. Amino acid sequence: CASSDDRDRAGELFF.

V is TRBV7-3 and J is TRBJ2-2; TRBD1 matches at 7 bases. The CDR3 consists of 17 residues. The germline V gene has CDR1 SGHTA and CDR2 FQGTGA. The V segment lost 0 bases and the J segment 5 bases; nucleotides outside the gene matches: 9. The DNA of the CDR3 is TGTGCCAGCAGCTTAACATCGAAGGGGGCGACTACCGGGGAGCTGTTTTTT. Protein: CASSLTSKGATTGELFF.

The chain has TRBV11-2 and TRBJ2-3, with 12 positions matching TRBD2. After removal of 1 base from V and 8 bases from J, the junction contained 4 bases not matched to a gene. Germline CDR1 is SGHAT and CDR2 is FQNNGV. The CDR3 runs 15 residues. DNA for the CDR3: TGTGCCAGCAGCTTAGTTCCTAGCGGGGGGGGTACGCAGTATTTT. Encoded protein: CASSLVPSGGGTQYF.

CDR3 residues: CASSPQGVEGYTF. In nucleotides, the CDR3 is TGTGCCAGCTCACCTCAGGGGGTTGAGGGCTACACCTTC. This rearrangement joins TRBV18 to TRBJ1-2, with TRBD1 matching over 7 bases. CDR3 length: 13 residues. The V segment lost 3 bases and the J segment 8 bases; nucleotides outside the gene matches: 6. The germline V gene has CDR1 KGHSH and CDR2 LQKENI.

The chain recombines TRBV10-3 with TRBJ2-1; D is perhaps TRBD2 (7 bases). CDR3 size: 14 residues. Germline CDR1 reads ENHRY; CDR2 reads SYGVKD. V dropped 0 bases and J dropped 7 bases, with 10 bases sitting between them. The CDR3 region has the DNA TGTGCCATCAGTGAGTCGGGGGGGCCAAATGAGCAGTTCTTC. This translates into CAISESGGPNEQFF.